This TCR beta chain was documented in a study of cytomegalovirus exposure and HLA in healthy donors. Remarks on this clone: Its antigen is unknown.

V lost 1 base to trimming and J lost 8 bases; unmatched junction nucleotides: 13. Germline V gene sequence: CDR1 SGHVS, CDR2 FNYEAQ. This CDR3 has 19 residues. The PCR used 60 Vbeta and 13 Jbeta primers. TCRdb's copy holds only in-frame clones and misses some; the assay was immunoSEQ multiplex PCR. The data hold around 270,000 clones, with about 80% observed a single time. Overall study results and limits: Analysis performed later showed TCR beta chains linked to HLA being more clonally expanded than equally common others. Later on, analysis showed that most CMV-associated TCR beta chains appeared to be HLA-restricted. The classifier was said to identify cytomegalovirus status with high specificity and sensitivity.

The sequenced material came from PBMCs. V gene TRBV7-6 combines with J gene TRBJ2-3; 15 nucleotides line up with TRBD2. The TCR sequence derives from a girl aged 2 to 10 in good health and CMV-seronegative. In DNA form, the CDR3 reads TGTGCCAGCAGCTTAGAAGAACCCTGGACTAGCGGGAGGGCCGCTACGCAGTATTTT. This sequence encodes CASSLEEPWTSGRAATQYF.